These T cell receptor beta chains were read from a single sample in a study of blood T cell repertoires in COVID-19. Sequenced by immunoSEQ multiplex PCR; TCRdb stores in-frame clones only, minus some. The data show 260,000 or so clones, with around 82% seen just once and approximately 6% held by the top ten. The source material was peripheral blood. These receptor sequences come from a man older than 75 with acute or convalescent COVID-19. Each CDR3 is given with its conserved first and last residue. The D gene is left open where the match is weak. For some rows the clone size is stated as once, few or many, or as a class when expanded; others skip it.

d_gene	j_gene	v_gene	abundance	CDR3aa	CDR3nt
TRBD2	TRBJ2-2	TRBV9	NA	CASSASGGGRELFF	TGTGCCAGCAGCGCTAGCGGGGGCGGCCGGGAGCTGTTTTTT
TRBD1	TRBJ2-7	TRBV30	NA	CAWRANRGQAPSYEQYF	TGTGCCTGGAGGGCAAATAGGGGACAGGCGCCCTCCTACGAGCAGTACTTC
TRBD1	TRBJ1-2	TRBV18	NA	CASSPPFQGAGGYTF	TGTGCCAGCTCACCACCGTTCCAGGGGGCCGGTGGCTACACCTTC
NA	TRBJ2-7	TRBV19	NA	CASSRGGGDSYEQYF	TGTGCCAGTAGCCGGGGCGGAGGGGACTCCTACGAGCAGTACTTC
NA	TRBJ2-7	TRBV10-3	NA	CAITGGSSYEQYF	TGTGCCATCACGGGGGGCTCCTCCTACGAGCAGTACTTC
NA	TRBJ2-3	TRBV5-4	NA	CASSLERDTQYF	TGTGCCAGCAGCTTAGAGAGGGATACGCAGTATTTT
NA	TRBJ1-1	TRBV28	NA	CASSSPGFGPEAFF	TGTGCCAGCAGTTCCCCGGGGTTCGGTCCTGAAGCTTTCTTT
NA	TRBJ2-5	TRBV11-2	NA	CASSLGGTLQETQYF	TGTGCCAGCAGCTTAGGAGGGACACTCCAAGAGACCCAGTACTTC
TRBD1	TRBJ2-7	TRBV18	NA	CASSPRSGGEQYF	TGTGCCAGCTCACCACGCTCAGGGGGCGAGCAGTACTTC
NA	TRBJ1-1	TRBV5-6	NA	CASSEAMNTEAFF	TGTGCCAGCAGCGAAGCTATGAACACTGAAGCTTTCTTT
NA	TRBJ2-1	TRBV21-1	NA	CASKITGSYNEQFF	TGTGCCAGCAAAATCACTGGCTCCTACAATGAGCAGTTCTTC
NA	TRBJ1-3	TRBV19	NA	CASSAGSSGNTIYF	TGTGCCAGTAGTGCGGGGAGCTCTGGAAACACCATATATTTT
NA	TRBJ2-5	TRBV9	NA	CASSVTATEETQYF	TGTGCCAGCAGCGTTACAGCTACTGAAGAGACCCAGTACTTC
TRBD2	TRBJ2-1	TRBV28	many	CASSWTSVTEQFF	TGTGCCAGCAGTTGGACTAGCGTCACTGAGCAGTTCTTC
NA	TRBJ1-1	TRBV19	NA	CASSIGRSTRGAFF	TGTGCCAGTAGTATAGGGAGGAGCACTCGGGGAGCTTTCTTT
NA	TRBJ1-1	TRBV7-3	few	CASSLGAGVNTEAFF	TGTGCCAGCAGCTTAGGGGCTGGGGTGAACACTGAAGCTTTCTTT
NA	TRBJ2-7	TRBV6-2/TRBV6-3	NA	CASSYSSLSFSHYEQYF	TGTGCCAGCAGTTACTCGTCCTTGAGCTTTTCGCACTACGAGCAGTACTTC
NA	TRBJ2-4	TRBV2	NA	CASSEGQSDIQYF	TGTGCCAGCAGTGAAGGACAGTCCGACATTCAGTACTTC
TRBD1	TRBJ2-5	TRBV28	NA	CASRRTGSQETQYF	TGTGCCAGCAGGAGGACAGGTTCCCAAGAGACCCAGTACTTC
NA	TRBJ2-1	TRBV7-2	NA	CASSLARGSSYNEQFF	TGTGCCAGCAGCTTAGCCAGGGGTAGCTCCTACAATGAGCAGTTCTTC
TRBD2	TRBJ2-7	TRBV3-1/TRBV3-2	NA	CASSQWASGNYEQYF	TGTGCCAGCAGCCAGTGGGCTAGCGGAAACTACGAGCAGTACTTC
NA	TRBJ2-3	TRBV3-1/TRBV3-2	NA	CASSQDRGASDTQYF	TGTGCCAGCAGCCAAGACAGGGGAGCTTCAGATACGCAGTATTTT
NA	TRBJ2-7	TRBV6-5	NA	CASSYRGESEQYF	TGTGCCAGCAGTTACCGGGGTGAGTCCGAGCAGTACTTC
NA	TRBJ2-2	TRBV3-1/TRBV3-2	NA	CASSLLGELFF	TGTGCCAGCAGCCTCCTCGGGGAGCTGTTTTTT
NA	TRBJ1-1	TRBV19	NA	CASSQQGETEAFF	TGTGCCAGTAGTCAACAGGGTGAAACTGAAGCTTTCTTT
NA	TRBJ2-6	TRBV5-1	NA	CASSSPSSGANVLTF	TGCGCCAGCAGCTCGCCGAGCTCTGGGGCCAACGTCCTGACTTTC
TRBD1	TRBJ2-2	TRBV29-1	NA	CSARGDRARPTGELFF	TGCAGCGCCCGAGGCGACAGGGCTAGACCCACCGGGGAGCTGTTTTTT
TRBD1	TRBJ2-5	TRBV6-5	NA	CASSRGHGETQYF	TGTGCCAGCAGCAGGGGGCACGGAGAGACCCAGTACTTC
TRBD1	TRBJ1-3	TRBV3-1/TRBV3-2	NA	CASSHNPGTGTGNTIYF	TGTGCCAGCAGCCACAACCCCGGGACAGGGACTGGAAACACCATATATTTT
NA	TRBJ1-5	TRBV7-9	few	CASSIVGQPQHF	TGTGCCAGCAGCATTGTGGGCCAGCCCCAGCATTTT
NA	TRBJ2-5	TRBV2	NA	CASSVHSQETQYF	TGTGCCAGCAGTGTCCACAGCCAAGAGACCCAGTACTTC
TRBD1	TRBJ1-1	TRBV18	NA	CASSLGTENTEAFF	TGTGCCAGCTCACTAGGGACAGAAAACACTGAAGCTTTCTTT
TRBD1	TRBJ2-3	TRBV3-1/TRBV3-2	NA	CASSLRTGGWGTDTQYF	TGTGCCAGCAGCCTTCGGACAGGGGGCTGGGGCACAGATACGCAGTATTTT
NA	TRBJ2-7	TRBV5-4	NA	CASSLFGGAAANHEQYF	TGTGCCAGCAGCTTGTTTGGGGGGGCCGCGGCCAACCACGAGCAGTACTTC
TRBD1	TRBJ2-7	TRBV5-4	NA	CASSWDGQAAYEQYF	TGTGCCAGCAGCTGGGATGGACAGGCGGCCTACGAGCAGTACTTC
NA	TRBJ2-1	TRBV3-1/TRBV3-2	NA	CASSLDLLVQFF	TGTGCCAGCAGCCTCGACTTGCTTGTGCAGTTCTTC
TRBD1	TRBJ2-7	TRBV28	NA	CASSSRQGAIDEQYF	TGTGCCAGCAGTTCCCGACAGGGGGCTATCGACGAGCAGTACTTC
TRBD2	TRBJ2-5	TRBV28	NA	CASSVGGQETQYF	TGTGCCAGCAGTGTGGGGGGGCAAGAGACCCAGTACTTC
TRBD1	TRBJ2-5	TRBV27	NA	CASSRGPGGQGLEETQYF	TGTGCCAGCAGCCGAGGCCCAGGGGGACAGGGGTTGGAAGAGACCCAGTACTTC
TRBD2	TRBJ2-1	TRBV6-5	few	CASRLAGGREQFF	TGTGCCAGCAGGCTAGCGGGAGGGCGTGAGCAGTTCTTC
NA	TRBJ1-4	TRBV24-1	once	CATSDGSNEKLFF	TGTGCCACCAGTGACGGTTCTAATGAAAAACTGTTTTTT
NA	TRBJ1-1	TRBV3-1/TRBV3-2	NA	CASSPFRGGEAFF	TGTGCCAGCAGCCCCTTCCGGGGGGGTGAAGCTTTCTTT
NA	TRBJ1-5	TRBV19	NA	CASSIVWSAYDQPQHF	TGTGCCAGTAGTATAGTGTGGTCAGCGTACGATCAGCCCCAGCATTTT
NA	TRBJ1-6	TRBV30	NA	CAWSYSSYNSPLHF	TGTGCCTGGAGTTACAGCTCCTATAATTCACCCCTCCACTTT
NA	TRBJ1-2	TRBV27	NA	CASSLQTPGGPMSYTF	TGTGCCAGCAGTTTACAAACACCGGGGGGCCCTATGAGCTACACCTTC
NA	TRBJ2-7	TRBV6-5	NA	CATTGLTSYEQYF	TGTGCCACAACAGGGTTGACATCCTACGAGCAGTACTTC
TRBD1	TRBJ2-4	TRBV2	NA	CASSDGTGINIQYF	TGTGCCAGCAGTGACGGGACAGGGATAAACATTCAGTACTTC
TRBD1	TRBJ1-2	TRBV6-5	NA	CASSSSDRGHYGYTF	TGTGCCAGCAGTTCGTCGGACAGGGGCCACTATGGCTACACCTTC
TRBD1	TRBJ2-7	TRBV19	NA	CASSILGQGYEQYF	TGTGCCAGTAGTATATTAGGACAGGGGTACGAGCAGTACTTC
TRBD1	TRBJ2-1	TRBV10-3	NA	CAISNPGTGYAYNEQFF	TGTGCCATCAGTAATCCCGGGACAGGGTACGCCTACAATGAGCAGTTCTTC
TRBD2	TRBJ2-1	TRBV5-1	NA	CASSLATSVSYNEQFF	TGCGCCAGCAGCTTGGCGACTAGCGTATCATACAATGAGCAGTTCTTC
TRBD2	TRBJ2-3	TRBV3-1/TRBV3-2	NA	CASSKGVRGAIDTQYF	TGTGCCAGCAGCAAAGGGGTGCGGGGGGCAATCGATACGCAGTATTTT
TRBD2	TRBJ2-1	TRBV28	NA	CASSLPREEDNEQFF	TGTGCCAGCAGTTTACCGCGGGAGGAAGACAATGAGCAGTTCTTC
NA	TRBJ2-5	TRBV11-2	NA	CASSFLARGGQETQYF	TGTGCCAGCAGCTTCCTCGCGCGGGGCGGGCAAGAGACCCAGTACTTC
NA	TRBJ2-7	TRBV11-3	once	CASSGYGSYEQYF	TGTGCCAGTTCGGGGTACGGGTCCTACGAGCAGTACTTC
NA	TRBJ1-2	TRBV18	NA	CASSPEANYGYTF	TGTGCCAGCTCACCAGAGGCTAACTATGGCTACACCTTC
TRBD2	TRBJ2-5	TRBV19	once	CASSIGPSGLQETQYF	TGTGCCAGTAGTATAGGTCCTAGCGGATTACAAGAGACCCAGTACTTC
TRBD1	TRBJ1-3	TRBV5-4	NA	CASSSTGTGNTIYF	TGTGCCAGCAGCTCGACAGGGACTGGAAACACCATATATTTT
NA	TRBJ1-3	TRBV5-1	NA	CASSPGGTGNTIYF	TGCGCCAGCAGCCCGGGGGGAACTGGAAACACCATATATTTT
NA	TRBJ2-7	TRBV20-1	NA	CSASSPRTVHYEQYF	TGCAGTGCTAGTTCCCCCCGGACAGTACACTACGAGCAGTACTTC